The next 30 T cell receptor beta chains were all read from a single sample in a study of blood T cell repertoires in COVID-19. Measured with immunoSEQ multiplex PCR; TCRdb has only the in-frame clones, and not every one. The sample records 150,000 to 200,000 clones, roughly 90% being singletons. The sample taken for sequencing was PBMCs or T cells enriched from blood (not recorded which). The receptors stem from a woman aged 45-65 years who had recovered from COVID-19.

V usage is TRBV27 and J usage is TRBJ2-2, with 9 positions matching TRBD2. Germline V lookup: CDR1 MNHEY, CDR2 SMNVEV (reference sequence). J lost 5 bases, V lost 4 bases, and 11 bases had no gene match. CDR3 length equals 17 residues. CDR3 sequence: CASSSSRGGGLTGELFF. The DNA for the CDR3 is TGTGCCAGCAGTTCCTCACGCGGGGGGGGACTTACCGGGGAGCTGTTTTTT.

V gene TRBV19 combines with J gene TRBJ2-5; 16 positions match TRBD2. The germline gives CDR1 LNHDA, CDR2 SQIVND (reference sequence). V lost 3 bases to trimming and J lost 4 bases; unmatched junction nucleotides: 14. This CDR3 contains 20 residues. The CDR3 nucleotides read TGTGCCAGTAGTATCCCCCACTCTGGGACTAGCGGGGGGGCCAGAGAGACCCAGTACTTC. It translates to CASSIPHSGTSGGARETQYF.

The chain employs TRBV29-1 and TRBJ2-5; maybe TRBD2 (6 bases). This CDR3 has 13 amino acids. The ends were cut back, 2 bases at V and 4 bases at J, with 11 bases in the middle. The germline V gene has CDR1 SQVTM and CDR2 ANQGSEA. CDR3 amino acids: CSVESLSGETQYF. In nucleotides, the CDR3 is TGCAGCGTTGAATCCCTTAGCGGAGAGACCCAGTACTTC.

About this clone itself: One end of the junction varies from germline; a read error may be responsible. This chain connects TRBV27 to TRBJ2-6; 8 nucleotides line up with TRBD2. This CDR3 spans 20 amino acids. CDR1 and CDR2 from the germline V gene are MNHEY and SMNVEV (reference sequence). The CDR3: CASSFSRGAAWGSGSNVLTF. DNA for the CDR3: TGTGCCAGCAGTTTCTCGCGGGGGGCAGCCTGGGGAAGTGGGTCCAACGTCCTGACTTTC.

This chain joins TRBV2 and TRBJ1-4; 10 bases align to TRBD1. CDR1 is SNHLY, CDR2 FYNNEI, per germline. The CDR3 consists of 15 residues. Germline trimming cut 4 bases from V and 8 bases from J; bases unmatched to any gene: 7. The CDR3 loop is CASSVGTGVWEKLFF. Here the CDR3 DNA reads TGTGCCAGCAGTGTGGGGACAGGGGTCTGGGAAAAACTGTTTTTT.

J is TRBJ2-7 and V is TRBV21-1; whether TRBD1, the table's D call, matches the DNA was not checked. TRBV21-1 represents a pseudogene. The CDR3 runs to 16 residues. The CDR3 protein is CASSKAGGQGFHEQYF. CDR3 coding DNA: TGTGCCAGCAGCAAAGCTGGGGGACAGGGGTTCCACGAGCAGTACTTC.

This clone appeared a single time. As DNA, the CDR3 is TGTGCCAGCAGCCAAGATTTAGACTCCCAGGCTTTCTTT. Protein sequence: CASSQDLDSQAFF. The J gene is TRBJ1-1, the V gene TRBV14; no clear D. This CDR3 contains 13 residues. Germline CDR1 SGHDN, CDR2 FVKESK. Trimming removed 0 bases from V and 11 bases from J, with 13 bases in between.

This clone was seen a few times. V and J are TRBV5-4 and TRBJ2-1; possibly TRBD2 for D (6 bases). V was shortened by 6 bases and J by 7 bases, with 17 bases between the two germline ends. The CDR3 has 14 amino acids. Germline CDR1 is SGHNT and CDR2 is YYREEE (reference sequence). The DNA of the CDR3 is TGTGCCAGCATGGTCGGGGGTGCTAGGAATGAGCAGTTCTTC. Translating it yields CASMVGGARNEQFF.

The chain uses TRBV5-6 and TRBJ1-2, with D possibly being TRBD1 (5 bases). The CDR3 runs to 13 residues. Germline CDR1 and CDR2: SGHDT and YYEEEE. Trimming removed 2 bases from V and 8 bases from J, with 13 bases in between. This chain's CDR3 is CASSFRQGGGYTF. In DNA form, the CDR3 reads TGTGCCAGCAGCTTCCGGCAGGGAGGCGGCTACACCTTC.

This clone was observed once. The rearrangement joins TRBV28 to TRBJ2-3; D gene ambiguous. Germline V CDR1 and CDR2: MDHEN, SYDVKM. The CDR3 has 16 residues. V dropped 5 bases and J dropped 2 bases, with 17 bases sitting between them. This chain's CDR3 is CASSPQSNPPTDTQYF. DNA for the CDR3: TGTGCCAGCAGTCCCCAATCTAATCCTCCCACAGATACGCAGTATTTT. Full variable domain (outside the CDR3, taken from reference TRBV28 and TRBJ2-3): DVKVTQSSRYLVKRTGEKVFLECVQDMDHENMFWYRQDPGLGLRLIYFSYDVKMKEKGDIPEGYSVSREKKERFSLILESASTNQTSMYLCASSPQSNPPTDTQYFGPGTRLTVL.

This chain's CDR3 is CASSFTGGGQAFF. The CDR3 DNA is TGTGCCAGCAGTTTCACGGGGGGCGGCCAGGCTTTCTTT. The chain uses TRBV12-3 or TRBV12-4 and TRBJ1-1, with D possibly being TRBD1 (6 bases). The CDR3 covers 13 residues. V lost 3 bases, J lost 11 bases, and 16 bases lay in between.

This clone was picked up one time. The chain recombines TRBV25-1 with TRBJ2-3, with 9 bases lining up with TRBD1. Per the germline V gene, CDR1 is MGHDK and CDR2 is SYGVNS. The length of the CDR3 is 16 residues. V shed 4 bases, J shed 5 bases, and the junction held 10 bases outside the gene matches. The CDR3 coding sequence is TGTGCCAGCAGTGGAACCCGGGACAGGGTAATAGATACGCAGTATTTT. Translated, it gives CASSGTRDRVIDTQYF. The complete variable domain, with remaining parts taken from reference TRBV25-1 and TRBJ2-3, reads EADIYQTPRYLVIGTGKKITLECSQTMGHDKMYWYQQDPGMELHLIHYSYGVNSTEKGDLSSESTVSRIRTEHFPLTLESARPSHTSQYLCASSGTRDRVIDTQYFGPGTRLTVL.

The chain is built from TRBV11-2 and TRBJ2-5; D remains ambiguous. Trimming left V 5 bases short and J 0 bases short, with 7 bases between. Germline values: CDR1 SGHAT, CDR2 FQNNGV. The CDR3 extends over 13 amino acids. CDR3 coding DNA: TGTGCCAGCAGCCGGGTGTACCAAGAGACCCAGTACTTC. Translation gives CASSRVYQETQYF.

CDR3 DNA sequence: TGTGCCAGCAGTCCCGGACTAGCGGGGGCTGAGACCCAGTACTTC. Protein: CASSPGLAGAETQYF. The chain is built from TRBV27 and TRBJ2-5; 13 bases align to TRBD2. This CDR3 spans 15 amino acids. Unmatched junction bases numbered 5, after V lost 5 bases and J lost 5 bases. Per germline, CDR1 MNHEY and CDR2 SMNVEV (reference sequence).

The V and J genes are TRBV19 and TRBJ1-6; the D is unclear. The CDR3 length is 11 residues. The V gene's germline CDR1 is LNHDA and CDR2 SQIVND (reference sequence). Trimming stripped 11 bases from V and 7 bases from J, with 9 bases between. The CDR3 DNA sequence: TGTGCCGGTGGGCAGAATTCACCCCTCCACTTT. It codes for CAGGQNSPLHF. The variable domain in full, completed from reference TRBV19 and TRBJ1-6, reads DGGITQSPKYLFRKEGQNVTLSCEQNLNHDAMYWYRQDPGQGLRLIYYSQIVNDFQKGDIAEGYSVSREKKESFPLTVTSAQKNPTAFYLCAGGQNSPLHFGNGTRLTVT.

The chain is built from TRBV5-1 and TRBJ1-1; 8 bases match TRBD1. Per the germline V gene, CDR1 is SGHRS and CDR2 is YFSETQ. This CDR3 region has 15 residues. J lost 7 bases, V lost 4 bases, and 12 bases had no gene match. The CDR3 reads CASSDRLTGVLEAFF. In DNA, the CDR3 is TGCGCCAGCAGCGATCGCCTGACAGGGGTCCTTGAAGCTTTCTTT.

The chain is built from TRBV5-1 and TRBJ2-3; weak D call: TRBD2 (5 bases). Per the germline V gene, CDR1 is SGHRS and CDR2 is YFSETQ. This CDR3 region has 14 residues. V lost 2 bases to trimming and J lost 6 bases, with 13 bases between them. The DNA of the CDR3 is TGCGCCAGCAGCTTCCAGCGGCCCGGGGATACGCAGTATTTT. It codes for CASSFQRPGDTQYF.

The chain employs TRBV18 and TRBJ2-7, with 7 bases fitting TRBD1. Germline V gene sequence: CDR1 KGHSH, CDR2 LQKENI. This CDR3 has 13 amino acids. The V segment lost 4 bases and the J segment 5 bases; nucleotides outside the gene matches: 5. The DNA for the CDR3 is TGTGCCAGCTCACGGAGAGGGGGCGACGAGCAGTACTTC. Translated: CASSRRGGDEQYF.

A few counts support this clone. This rearrangement joins TRBV2 to TRBJ1-6; 7 positions match TRBD1. The ends lost 1 base at V and 4 bases at J; junction bases unmatched: 4. The CDR3 consists of 16 residues. The germline CDR1 and CDR2 sequences are SNHLY and FYNNEI. CDR3 nucleotides: TGTGCCAGCAGTGAAGACAGGGGATTATATAATTCACCCCTCCACTTT. This encodes CASSEDRGLYNSPLHF.

The chain couples TRBV3-1 (or the pseudogene TRBV3-2) to TRBJ1-1; perhaps TRBD1 as D (5 bases). The germline V gene has CDR1 LGHDT and CDR2 YNNKEL (reference sequence). Trimming took 0 bases from V and 4 from J, leaving 9 bases between them. CDR3 length equals 14 residues. The CDR3 coding sequence is TGTGCCAGCAGCCAAGACCAGGGCAGCACTGAAGCTTTCTTT. This translates into CASSQDQGSTEAFF.

The chain is built from TRBV7-3 and TRBJ1-2, with D unresolved. Trimming took off 3 bases at V and 6 bases at J, with 11 bases between the two ends. Germline CDR1 and CDR2: SGHTA and FQGTGA. The CDR3 length is 13 residues. In nucleotides, the CDR3 is TGTGCCAGCAGCTTGGGAGGGTCGGATGGCTACACCTTC. It translates to CASSLGGSDGYTF.

The chain is built from TRBV7-9 and TRBJ1-1; no definite D call. V dropped 5 bases and J dropped 5 bases, with 9 bases sitting between them. CDR3 length: 12 residues. The germline V gene has CDR1 SEHNR and CDR2 FQNEAQ (reference sequence). The CDR3 is CASSLGETEAFF. CDR3 sequence (DNA): TGTGCCAGCAGCCTAGGAGAGACTGAAGCTTTCTTT.

The chain employs TRBV11-3 and TRBJ2-3, with 7 bases fitting TRBD2. After removal of 1 base from V and 0 bases from J, the junction contained 1 base not matched to a gene. There are 15 residues in the CDR3. CDR1 and CDR2 from the germline V gene are SGHNT and YENEEA. The CDR3 is CASSLASGSTDTQYF. The CDR3 DNA reads as TGTGCCAGCAGCTTAGCTAGCGGTAGCACAGATACGCAGTATTTT. Full variable domain (rest looked up from reference TRBV11-3 and TRBJ2-3): EAGVVQSPRYKIIEKKQPVAFWCNPISGHNTLYWYLQNLGQGPELLIRYENEEAVDDSQLPKDRFSAERLKGVDSTLKIQPAELGDSAVYLCASSLASGSTDTQYFGPGTRLTVL.

The chain combines TRBV10-3 with TRBJ1-1, with 10 bases fitting TRBD1. This CDR3 spans 15 amino acids. The ends lost 6 bases at V and 1 base at J; junction bases unmatched: 5. Germline-derived CDR1 and CDR2 are ENHRY and SYGVKD. DNA of the CDR3: TGTGCCATCAGAGGGACAGGGGAATCGAACACTGAAGCTTTCTTT. Amino acid sequence: CAIRGTGESNTEAFF.

The V and J genes are TRBV9 and TRBJ1-5; D may be TRBD1 (5 bases). In germline, CDR1 is SGDLS, CDR2 YYNGEE. The CDR3 has 15 amino acids. Trimming shortened V by 0 bases and J by 6 bases, and 13 bases separated the two germline ends. The CDR3 nucleotides read TGTGCCAGCAGCGTAGGGCAGGGCGGAAGTCAGCCCCAGCATTTT. It is translated as CASSVGQGGSQPQHF.

The chain joins TRBV6-5 to TRBJ1-1; weak D call: TRBD1 (6 bases). Deletions cut 2 bases from V and 6 bases from J, with 16 bases between. Germline V gene data show CDR1 as MNHEY and CDR2 as SVGAGI. There are 15 residues in the CDR3. The CDR3 protein is CASSYLRRGSPEAFF. The CDR3 bases are TGTGCCAGCAGTTACCTTCGAAGGGGGTCCCCTGAAGCTTTCTTT.

This clone has a single count. This chain uses TRBV11-3 with TRBJ2-2, with TRBD1 as a possible D gene (6 bases). CDR3 length equals 18 residues. Trimming removed 0 bases at V and 5 bases at J, with 19 bases between. Germline V gene sequence: CDR1 SGHNT, CDR2 YENEEA. This CDR3 reads CASSLDSRGQRGTGELFF. Here the CDR3 DNA reads TGTGCCAGCAGCTTAGATAGCAGGGGTCAGAGGGGGACCGGGGAGCTGTTTTTT.

The V gene is TRBV7-2, the J gene TRBJ1-2; 7 bases line up with TRBD1. The length of the CDR3 is 13 residues. Germline CDR1 and CDR2: SGHTA and FQGNSA. Unmatched junction bases numbered 4, after V lost 1 base and J lost 8 bases. The CDR3 is CASSLGGGGGYTF. The CDR3 region has the DNA TGTGCCAGCAGCTTAGGAGGGGGCGGGGGCTACACCTTC. The whole variable domain, filled in from reference TRBV7-2 and TRBJ1-2, reads GAGVSQSPSNKVTEKGKDVELRCDPISGHTALYWYRQSLGQGLEFLIYFQGNSAPDKSGLPSDRFSAERTGGSVSTLTIQRTQQEDSAVYLCASSLGGGGGYTFGSGTRLTVV.

The chain is built from TRBV9 and TRBJ2-3, with D maybe TRBD2 (7 bases). Trimming took off 4 bases at V and 2 bases at J, with 17 bases between the two ends. CDR3 length: 16 residues. Germline assignment: CDR1 SGDLS and CDR2 YYNGEE. CDR3 DNA sequence: TGTGCCAGCAGCACCCCTAGGGGGGGCCTCACAGATACGCAGTATTTT. It is translated as CASSTPRGGLTDTQYF. Full variable domain (rest looked up from reference TRBV9 and TRBJ2-3): DSGVTQTPKHLITATGQRVTLRCSPRSGDLSVYWYQQSLDQGLQFLIQYYNGEERAKGNILERFSAQQFPDLHSELNLSSLELGDSALYFCASSTPRGGLTDTQYFGPGTRLTVL.

V and J are TRBV10-3 and TRBJ2-1, with 8 bases aligning to TRBD2. The germline CDR1 and CDR2 sequences are ENHRY and SYGVKD. The CDR3 is 19 amino acids. V was pared by 0 bases and J by 3 bases, with 13 bases of the junction left unmatched. DNA for the CDR3: TGTGCCATCAGTGAGTCTTTAGCGGGGAGGACGGCTATCTACAATGAGCAGTTCTTC. Protein: CAISESLAGRTAIYNEQFF.